This entry describes one TCR beta chain. The data were taken from a study of blood T cell repertoires in COVID-19. Study-wide context: Nucleic acid was either cDNA or gDNA, and it came from T cells, B-cell-depleted T cells, or PBMCs.

CDR3 length equals 15 residues. CDR1 is SGHTA, CDR2 FQGNSA, per germline. V dropped 3 bases and J dropped 5; count of bases not matched to a gene: 8. In the study's own analysis: Estimation of nucleated cell counts was performed using reference gene primer amplification. TCRdb's copy holds only in-frame clones and misses some; the assay was immunoSEQ multiplex PCR. Clone size and the V and J calls come from that table; the DNA yielded D and trimming. The table lists around 190,000 clones, about 80% of them singletons. This chain uses TRBV7-2 with TRBJ2-7; 9 positions agree with TRBD1. Sequencing was done on a sample of peripheral blood. This receptor was identified in a human donor in a cohort sampled during active COVID-19. CDR3 amino acids: CASSFRPGQGHEQYF. The CDR3 nucleotides are TGTGCCAGCAGCTTTAGACCGGGACAGGGACACGAGCAGTACTTC.